The 10 T cell receptor beta chains listed next were all sequenced from one sample in a study of shared clonotypes between healthy human individuals. Sequenced by immunoSEQ multiplex PCR; TCRdb stores in-frame clones only, minus some. This table has 2 million to 2.5 million clones, 90% to 96% appearing once. The sequencing input was naive CD4+ T cells sorted from blood. Subset denoted: CD45RA+ positively selected. These receptors all come from a man between 18 and 29 years old in good health.

This chain links TRBV5-8 with TRBJ2-2; D is uncertain. The CDR3 extends over 15 amino acids. The V gene's germline CDR1 is SGHTS and CDR2 YDEGEE. Trimming cost V 6 bases and J 4 bases, with 16 bases left between them. The CDR3, as DNA: TGTGCCAGCATTTGGGCCCCCAGTAGCACCGGGGAGCTGTTTTTT. It translates to CASIWAPSSTGELFF.

A few counts support this clone. This chain links TRBV2 with TRBJ1-4; TRBD1 aligns across 7 bases. Trimming cost V 3 bases and J 5 bases; bases outside gene matches: 6. The CDR3 is made up of 15 amino acids. Germline V lookup: CDR1 SNHLY, CDR2 FYNNEI. CDR3 in amino acids: CASSDSGQRNEKLFF. Written as DNA, the CDR3 is TGTGCCAGCAGTGACTCGGGACAGCGAAATGAAAAACTGTTTTTT.

The chain combines TRBV10-3 with TRBJ2-5, with D perhaps matching TRBD1 (6 bases). Trimming shortened V by 8 bases and J by 4 bases, and 17 bases separated the two germline ends. Germline V gene lookup returns CDR1 ENHRY and CDR2 SYGVKD. The CDR3 has 14 residues. The CDR3 DNA reads as TGTGCCATCCGTAACCCAGGGGACGGAGAGACCCAGTACTTC. Protein sequence: CAIRNPGDGETQYF.

The chain is built from TRBV6-5 and TRBJ1-4; D not resolved. The V and J ends lost 5 bases and 7 bases respectively, with 17 bases between them. CDR1 and CDR2 (germline): MNHEY, SVGAGI. The CDR3 length is 15 residues. The CDR3 region is CASSRQHGTTEKLFF. CDR3 nucleotide sequence: TGTGCCAGCAGTCGTCAACACGGAACAACTGAAAAACTGTTTTTT.

The gene calls are TRBV30 and TRBJ1-6, with D maybe TRBD1 (6 bases). The CDR3 contains 13 residues. Trimming pared 7 bases from V and 10 bases from J, leaving 17 bases between. Germline CDR1 reads GTSNPN; CDR2 reads SVGIG (reference sequence). This CDR3 reads CAYGAGVGSPLHF. CDR3 DNA sequence: TGTGCCTACGGAGCAGGGGTAGGCTCACCCCTCCACTTT. Complete variable domain (other parts from reference TRBV30 and TRBJ1-6): SQTIHQWPATLVQPVGSPLSLECTVEGTSNPNLYWYRQAAGRGLQLLFYSVGIGQISSEVPQNLSASRPQDRQFILSSKKLLLSDSGFYLCAYGAGVGSPLHFGNGTRLTVT.

This sequence joins TRBV29-1 and TRBJ2-1; D may be TRBD1 (6 bases). Germline V lookup: CDR1 SQVTM, CDR2 ANQGSEA. Trimming pared 2 bases from V and 7 bases from J, leaving 9 bases between. This CDR3 contains 12 residues. CDR3 region: CSVEWGRNEQFF. DNA of the CDR3: TGCAGCGTTGAATGGGGGCGGAATGAGCAGTTCTTC.

The CDR3 sequence is CSVARYQETQYF. CDR3 DNA: TGCAGCGTTGCTAGGTACCAAGAGACCCAGTACTTC. The chain uses TRBV29-1 and TRBJ2-5; no clear D gene. The CDR3 has 12 residues. V was trimmed by 4 bases and J by 0 bases, leaving 6 bases between them. Germline CDR1 and CDR2: SQVTM and ANQGSEA.

The chain combines TRBV7-2 with TRBJ1-6; weak D call: TRBD1 (5 bases). The germline V and J ends were trimmed by 5 bases and 7 bases, with 12 bases remaining between them. This CDR3 is built from 14 residues. Germline CDR1 reads SGHTA; CDR2 reads FQGNSA. The CDR3 region is CASSKQAQNSPLHF. For the CDR3, the DNA is TGTGCCAGCAGCAAACAGGCTCAAAATTCACCCCTCCACTTT.

A single count supports this clone. The V call is TRBV7-3, the J call TRBJ2-7, with D possibly TRBD1 on 6 matching bases. Germline lookup yields CDR1 SGHTA and CDR2 FQGTGA. The V and J ends lost 3 bases and 3 bases respectively, with 9 bases between them. The CDR3 has 13 residues. In DNA, the CDR3 is TGTGCCAGCAGCTTTATAGGGGGCTACGAGCAGTACTTC. Its protein is CASSFIGGYEQYF.

V usage is TRBV5-1 and J usage is TRBJ2-7; D not resolved. The germline V gene has CDR1 SGHRS and CDR2 YFSETQ. Trimming took 1 base from V and 0 from J, leaving 8 bases between them. CDR3 length: 14 residues. CDR3: CASSLPTPSYEQYF. The CDR3 DNA sequence: TGCGCCAGCAGCTTGCCCACCCCCTCCTACGAGCAGTACTTC.